This T cell receptor beta chain derives from a study of a mutant IDH1 vaccine in newly diagnosed glioma. Across the whole study: The initiation of vaccination occurred 4-6 weeks after radiotherapy alone, or with temozolomide cycles. Patients had received radiotherapy, temozolomide, or both previously, most receiving both.

As concerns this clone: Its antigen remains unidentified.

This CDR3 is built from 16 residues. Germline CDR1 reads SGHVS; CDR2 reads FQNEAQ. V lost 6 bases to trimming and J lost 5 bases, with 20 bases between them. Here immunoSEQ multiplex PCR was the method, and the copy in TCRdb shows in-frame clones only, minus some. The profile shows tens of thousands of clones, 81% of them singletons. Time point noted: week 35, safety follow-up. Doses of 300 ug of mutant IDH1 20-mer peptide were given with topical imiquimod. The rearrangement uses TRBV7-8 and TRBJ2-1, with a weak D call TRBD2 (6 bases). The sample here was PBMCs, taken from a glioma patient whose treatment included an IDH1 peptide vaccine. The receptor was isolated from a woman in her thirties or forties with glioma. Some clones in this sample may be carry-over from other donors' samples. DNA of the CDR3: TGTGCCAGCAGTCCCCGACGCGGGATGGGGGACAATGAGCAGTTCTTC. Protein sequence: CASSPRRGMGDNEQFF.